A selection of T cell receptor beta chains follows, all from one sample in a study of human T cells and chemical hapten exposure. A single record per CDR3 protein comes from TCRdb applying MiXCR to the RACE reads. The sample lists approximately 60,000 distinct CDR3 sequences, about 10% seen once, with roughly 2.1% in the top ten. The sample was whole blood, taken in connection with sensitization to the hapten diphenylcyclopropenone (DPC). The receptors were gathered from a woman in her 30s with alopecia areata. Some clones in this sample may be carry-over from other donors' samples. The CDR3 runs from the conserved cysteine through the conserved F or W. A D gene is named only where the DNA matches it firmly. Clone size, where shown, is once, few, many, or a class for clones that have expanded.

TRBJ2-1 | NA | TRBV9 | NA | CASSVSTALVDEQFF | TGTGCCAGCAGCGTATCAACAGCTCTGGTCGATGAGCAGTTCTTC
TRBJ2-5 | NA | TRBV18 | many | CASSPSYQDQETQYF | TGTGCCAGCTCACCAAGCTACCAAGACCAAGAGACCCAGTACTTC
TRBJ2-1 | TRBD1 | TRBV6-6 | few | CASRSPSRTGSNEQFF | TGTGCCAGCAGATCTCCGTCCCGGACAGGGTCGAATGAGCAGTTCTTC
TRBJ1-1 | NA | TRBV4-1 | many | CASSLASGNGLNTEAFF | TGCGCCAGCAGCCTGGCCAGTGGGAATGGGCTGAACACTGAAGCTTTCTTT
TRBJ2-1 | NA | TRBV12-3/TRBV12-4 | few | CASSRPSGGVYNEQFF | TGTGCCTCATCCAGGCCCAGTGGGGGTGTGTACAATGAGCAGTTCTTC
TRBJ2-7 | NA | TRBV3-1 | NA | CASSLTGRLVRNYEQYF | TGTGCCAGCAGCCTAACCGGTAGATTGGTGCGGAACTACGAGCAGTACTTC
TRBJ2-1 | TRBD2 | TRBV10-3 | many | CAISEWGAGGQYNEQFF | TGTGCCATCAGTGAGTGGGGAGCGGGAGGGCAATACAATGAGCAGTTCTTC
TRBJ1-1 | TRBD1 | TRBV7-6 | NA | CASTLTGGADTEAFF | TGTGCCAGCACCCTCACAGGGGGCGCGGACACTGAAGCTTTCTTT
TRBJ2-5 | NA | TRBV20-1 | NA | CSADKADQETQYF | TGCAGTGCTGACAAAGCGGACCAAGAGACCCAGTACTTC
TRBJ2-1 | TRBD1 | TRBV2 | few | CASRKWADPGGQFF | TGTGCCAGCAGAAAATGGGCAGACCCAGGGGGGCAGTTCTTC
TRBJ1-6 | TRBD1 | TRBV5-4 | many | CASRSTGTAHNSPLHF | TGTGCCAGCAGATCTACCGGGACAGCCCATAATTCACCCCTCCACTTT
TRBJ2-5 | NA | TRBV6-2/TRBV6-3 | NA | CASKRGEETQYF | TGTGCCAGCAAGCGCGGGGAAGAGACCCAGTACTTC
TRBJ1-6 | NA | TRBV12-3/TRBV12-4 | few | CASSFNAQGAPLHF | TGTGCCAGCAGTTTTAACGCGCAGGGTGCACCCCTCCACTTT
TRBJ2-2 | TRBD1 | TRBV11-2 | NA | CASSRTGQNTGELFF | TGTGCCAGCAGCCGGACAGGGCAGAACACCGGGGAGCTGTTTTTT
TRBJ2-7 | NA | TRBV6-5 | few | CASRSGPWGEQYF | TGTGCCAGCAGGTCCGGACCCTGGGGAGAGCAGTACTTC
TRBJ1-1 | NA | TRBV18 | few | CASSPPTSTEAFF | TGTGCCAGCTCACCCCCCACGAGCACTGAAGCTTTCTTT
TRBJ2-7 | NA | TRBV11-2 | NA | CASSLDGGPYEQYF | TGTGCCAGCAGTTTGGACGGGGGGCCCTACGAGCAGTACTTC
TRBJ1-1 | NA | TRBV12-3/TRBV12-4 | many | CASSPSHRNTEAFF | TGTGCCAGCAGCCCCTCTCACAGGAACACTGAAGCTTTCTTT
TRBJ1-4 | NA | TRBV7-6 | few | CASSLGPPGGLDEKLFF | TGTGCCAGCAGCTTAGGCCCCCCGGGGGGGCTCGATGAAAAACTGTTTTTT
TRBJ2-4 | NA | TRBV7-2 | NA | CANSLVVDIQYF | TGTGCCAACAGCTTAGTCGTGGACATTCAGTACTTC
TRBJ1-5 | NA | TRBV6-2/TRBV6-3 | few | CASSYQGRQPQHF | TGTGCCAGCAGTTACCAGGGCCGTCAGCCCCAGCATTTT
TRBJ2-3 | TRBD1 | TRBV10-3 | many | CAISDTGGTDTQYF | TGTGCCATCAGTGATACAGGGGGCACAGATACGCAGTATTTT
TRBJ2-7 | NA | TRBV6-5 | many | CASSTGNEQYF | TGTGCCAGCAGTACAGGGAACGAGCAGTACTTC
TRBJ2-3 | NA | TRBV7-2 | NA | CASSLGRGAPTDTQYF | TGTGCCAGCAGCTTAGGTCGTGGGGCCCCCACAGATACGCAGTATTTT
TRBJ2-1 | NA | TRBV29-1 | NA | CSVADPGSSYNEQFF | TGCAGCGTAGCCGACCCTGGAAGCTCCTACAATGAGCAGTTCTTC
TRBJ2-1 | NA | TRBV6-1 | few | CASSEWKNEQFF | TGTGCCAGCAGCGAGTGGAAGAATGAGCAGTTCTTC
TRBJ1-5 | NA | TRBV28 | many | CASRGGGSNQPQHF | TGTGCCAGCAGGGGAGGGGGGAGCAATCAGCCCCAGCATTTT
TRBJ2-2 | NA | TRBV5-1 | NA | CASSLEGLDTGELFF | TGCGCCAGCAGCTTGGAGGGCCTAGACACCGGGGAGCTGTTTTTT
TRBJ2-1 | NA | TRBV9 | NA | CASSPSAGGNEQFF | TGTGCCAGCAGCCCATCGGCAGGAGGCAATGAGCAGTTCTTC
TRBJ2-2 | NA | TRBV7-9 | NA | CASSLKERTGELFF | TGTGCCAGCAGCTTAAAGGAGCGCACCGGGGAGCTGTTTTTT
TRBJ2-1 | TRBD2 | TRBV11-2 | NA | CVSSPNSGGANNEQFF | TGTGTCAGCAGCCCAAATAGCGGGGGGGCAAACAATGAGCAGTTCTTC
TRBJ2-7 | NA | TRBV12-3/TRBV12-4 | many | CASSLRQSSYEQYF | TGTGCCAGCAGTTTGAGGCAGTCATCCTACGAGCAGTACTTC
TRBJ2-3 | NA | TRBV29-1 | few | CSVEIRTDTQYF | TGCAGCGTTGAAATCCGCACAGATACGCAGTATTTT
TRBJ2-5 | NA | TRBV7-6 | NA | CASSQTVQETQYF | TGTGCCAGCAGCCAAACCGTGCAAGAGACCCAGTACTTC
TRBJ2-3 | TRBD1 | TRBV2 | few | CASKGTVTSTDTQYF | TGTGCCAGCAAGGGGACAGTTACTAGCACAGATACGCAGTATTTT
TRBJ1-4 | NA | TRBV7-9 | few | CASSFGEGREKLFF | TGTGCCAGCAGCTTTGGTGAGGGAAGAGAAAAACTGTTTTTT
TRBJ2-1 | NA | TRBV20-1 | NA | CSARDLNEQFF | TGCAGTGCTAGAGACCTAAATGAGCAGTTCTTC
TRBJ2-3 | NA | TRBV29-1 | NA | CSVVEVPDTQYF | TGCAGCGTTGTAGAAGTGCCAGATACGCAGTATTTT
TRBJ2-7 | NA | TRBV7-2 | many | CASSFTGGGYEQYF | TGTGCCAGCAGCTTCACCGGGGGTGGGTACGAGCAGTACTTC
TRBJ1-6 | NA | TRBV28 | NA | CASSLSTANSPLHF | TGTGCCAGCAGTTTGAGCACAGCGAATTCACCCCTCCACTTT
TRBJ2-1 | NA | TRBV28 | NA | CASSRRGKEYSYNEQFF | TGTGCCAGCAGTCGGCGGGGCAAAGAATACTCCTACAATGAGCAGTTCTTC
TRBJ1-3 | NA | TRBV7-6 | few | CASSLTPQAGNTIYF | TGTGCCAGCAGCTTGACCCCGCAGGCTGGAAACACCATATATTTT
TRBJ1-2 | NA | TRBV28 | NA | CASRDSLYGYTF | TGTGCCAGCAGGGACAGTTTGTATGGCTACACCTTC